A selection of T cell receptor beta chains follows, all from one sample in a study of neoadjuvant anti-PD-1 for oral cavity cancer. Clones were read by immunoSEQ multiplex PCR, and TCRdb kept only the in-frame ones, dropping some. In the table there are approximately 35,000 clones, 87% of which are singletons. Sequencing used PBMCs, obtained before nivolumab (anti-PD-1) treatment. These receptors were taken from a person aged 40 to 85 with oral cavity squamous cell carcinoma. CDR3s include the opening cysteine and the closing phenylalanine or tryptophan. D genes are given only for firm matches. The listing skips clone size in some rows; elsewhere it reads once, few, many or a size class.

j_call clone_size cdr3_length d_call v_call cdr3_nt cdr3_aa
TRBJ1-2 - 15 - TRBV6-5 TGTGCCAGCAGTTACTCGGAGTCAGGGGACTATGGCTACACCTTC CASSYSESGDYGYTF
TRBJ2-2 - 15 - TRBV11-2 TGTGCCAGCAGCCTCGGGGGCAGGGGCACCGGGGAGCTGTTTTTT CASSLGGRGTGELFF
TRBJ2-2 few 14 - TRBV10-3 TGTGCCATCAGCCCCAGCGCGAACACCGGGGAGCTGTTTTTT CAISPSANTGELFF
TRBJ2-1 - 15 - TRBV9 TGTGCCAGCAGCGCGCAGAGCTGGATGAACAATGAGCAGTTCTTC CASSAQSWMNNEQFF
TRBJ2-7 once 15 TRBD1 TRBV4-2 TGTGCCAGCAGCCCATCCGGGACAGGCATTCGCGAGCAGTACTTC CASSPSGTGIREQYF
TRBJ2-5 - 12 - TRBV30 TGTGCCCTTGACCGTCTGCGAGAGACCCAGTACTTC CALDRLRETQYF
TRBJ1-4 - 13 TRBD1 TRBV19 TGTGCCAGTAGTAACGGACAGGGACAAAAACTGTTTTTT CASSNGQGQKLFF
TRBJ1-1 - 14 - TRBV7-2 TGTGCCAGCAGCTTAGAGGGGGGGCGACAAGGAGCTTTCTTT CASSLEGGRQGAFF
TRBJ2-5 - 13 - TRBV4-1 TGCGCCAGCAGCCAGCTCGACAGGGAGACCCAGTACTTC CASSQLDRETQYF
TRBJ2-3 - 13 - TRBV7-2 TGTGCCAGCAGCTTAGGCGGTGAAGATACGCAGTATTTT CASSLGGEDTQYF
TRBJ2-7 - 15 TRBD2 TRBV10-3 TGTGCCATCAGGGAGGGACTAGCGGAAACCTACGAGCAGTACTTC CAIREGLAETYEQYF
TRBJ1-5 medium-sized 15 TRBD1 TRBV11-2 TGTGCCAGCAGCTTGGACAGGGGTCTCCATCAGCCCCAGCATTTT CASSLDRGLHQPQHF
TRBJ1-1 - 15 - TRBV11-2 TGTGCCAGCAGCTTAGTCGACAGGAGGAACACTGAAGCTTTCTTT CASSLVDRRNTEAFF